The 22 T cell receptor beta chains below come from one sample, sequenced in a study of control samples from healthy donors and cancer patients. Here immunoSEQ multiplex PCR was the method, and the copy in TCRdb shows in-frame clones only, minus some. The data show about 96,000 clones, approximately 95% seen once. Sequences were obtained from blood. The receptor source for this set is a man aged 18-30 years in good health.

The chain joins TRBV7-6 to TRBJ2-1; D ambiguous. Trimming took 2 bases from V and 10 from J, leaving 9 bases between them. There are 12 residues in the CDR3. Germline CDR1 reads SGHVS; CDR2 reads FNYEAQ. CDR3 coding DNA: TGTGCCAGCAGCTTAACTCGGTCGGAGCAGTTCTTC. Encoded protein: CASSLTRSEQFF.

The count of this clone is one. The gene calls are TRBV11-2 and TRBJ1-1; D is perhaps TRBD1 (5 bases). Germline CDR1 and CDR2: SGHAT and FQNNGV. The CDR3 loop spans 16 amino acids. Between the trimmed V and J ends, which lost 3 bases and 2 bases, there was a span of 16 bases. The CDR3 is CASSFSRVLRNTEAFF. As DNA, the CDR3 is TGTGCCAGCAGCTTCTCCAGGGTGTTGCGAAACACTGAAGCTTTCTTT.

CDR3 sequence: CAISEGDNEKLFF. The CDR3 bases are TGTGCCATCAGTGAGGGGGACAATGAAAAACTGTTTTTT. The rearrangement joins TRBV10-3 to TRBJ1-4; maybe TRBD1 (5 bases). V gave up 2 bases and J gave up 5 bases, with 6 bases separating them. Germline CDR1 is ENHRY and CDR2 is SYGVKD. This CDR3 has 13 residues.

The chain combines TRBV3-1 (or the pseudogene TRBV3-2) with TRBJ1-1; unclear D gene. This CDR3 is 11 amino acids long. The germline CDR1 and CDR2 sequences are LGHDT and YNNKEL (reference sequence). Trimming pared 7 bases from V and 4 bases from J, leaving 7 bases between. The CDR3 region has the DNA TGTGCCAGCACAGACGGCACTGAAGCTTTCTTT. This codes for CASTDGTEAFF.

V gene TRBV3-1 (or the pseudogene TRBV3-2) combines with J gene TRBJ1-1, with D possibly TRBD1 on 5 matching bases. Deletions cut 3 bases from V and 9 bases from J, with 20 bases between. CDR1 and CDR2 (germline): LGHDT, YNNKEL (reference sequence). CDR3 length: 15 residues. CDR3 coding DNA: TGTGCCAGCAGCCATTCCTCAGGTGAGGGGTCGAAAGCTTTCTTT. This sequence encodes CASSHSSGEGSKAFF.

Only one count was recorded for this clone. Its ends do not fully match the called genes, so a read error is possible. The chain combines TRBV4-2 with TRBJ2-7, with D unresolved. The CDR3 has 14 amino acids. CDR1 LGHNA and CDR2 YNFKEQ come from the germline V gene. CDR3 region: CASGQVQVAYEQYF. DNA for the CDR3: TGTGCCAGCGGCCAAGTGCAGGTGGCTTACGAGCAGTACTTC.

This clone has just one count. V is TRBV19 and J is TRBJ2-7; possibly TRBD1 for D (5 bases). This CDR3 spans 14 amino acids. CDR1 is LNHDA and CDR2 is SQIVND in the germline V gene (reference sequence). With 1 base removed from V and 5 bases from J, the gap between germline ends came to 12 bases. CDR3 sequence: CASSIGSLQDEQYF. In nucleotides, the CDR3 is TGTGCCAGTAGTATAGGTTCCCTACAGGACGAGCAGTACTTC.

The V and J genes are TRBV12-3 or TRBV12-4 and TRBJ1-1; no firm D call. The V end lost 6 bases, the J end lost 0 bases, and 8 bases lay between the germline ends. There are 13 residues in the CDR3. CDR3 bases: TGTGCCAGCAGCCCCGGGGTGAACACTGAAGCTTTCTTT. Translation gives CASSPGVNTEAFF.

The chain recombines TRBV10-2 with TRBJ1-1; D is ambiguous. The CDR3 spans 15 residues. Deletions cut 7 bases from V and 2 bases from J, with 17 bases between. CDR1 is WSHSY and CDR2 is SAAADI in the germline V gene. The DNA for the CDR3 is TGCGCCAGCACCGTCCAGGTATCAAGCAACACTGAAGCTTTCTTT. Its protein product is CASTVQVSSNTEAFF.

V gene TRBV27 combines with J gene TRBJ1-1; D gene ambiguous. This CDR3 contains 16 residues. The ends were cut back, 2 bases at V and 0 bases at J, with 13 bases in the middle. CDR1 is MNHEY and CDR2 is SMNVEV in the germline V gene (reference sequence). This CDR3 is CASSLRAAGMNTEAFF. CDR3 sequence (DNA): TGTGCCAGCAGTTTAAGGGCAGCAGGTATGAACACTGAAGCTTTCTTT.

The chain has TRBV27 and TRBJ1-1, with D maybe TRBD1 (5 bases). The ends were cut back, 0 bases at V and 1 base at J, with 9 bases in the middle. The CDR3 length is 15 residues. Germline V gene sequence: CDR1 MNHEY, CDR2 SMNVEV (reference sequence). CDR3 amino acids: CASSLSTGGNTEAFF. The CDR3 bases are TGTGCCAGCAGTTTATCGACTGGGGGGAACACTGAAGCTTTCTTT.

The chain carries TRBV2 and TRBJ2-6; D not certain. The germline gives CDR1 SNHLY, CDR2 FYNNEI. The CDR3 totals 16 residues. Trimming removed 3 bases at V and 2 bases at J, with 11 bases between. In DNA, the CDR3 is TGTGCCAGCAGTGAGCCAGGACCTGCTGGGGCCAACGTCCTGACTTTC. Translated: CASSEPGPAGANVLTF.

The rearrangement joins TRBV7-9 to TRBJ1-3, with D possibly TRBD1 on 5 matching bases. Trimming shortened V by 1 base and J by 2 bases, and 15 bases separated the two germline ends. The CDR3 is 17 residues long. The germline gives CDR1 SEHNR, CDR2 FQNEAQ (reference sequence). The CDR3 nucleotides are TGTGCCAGCAGCTTAGGATCTCCCGGGACGGCTGGAAACACCATATATTTT. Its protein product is CASSLGSPGTAGNTIYF. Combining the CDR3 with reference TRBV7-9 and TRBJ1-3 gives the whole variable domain DTGVSQNPRHKITKRGQNVTFRCDPISEHNRLYWYRQTLGQGPEFLTYFQNEAQLEKSRLLSDRFSAERPKGSFSTLEIQRTEQGDSAMYLCASSLGSPGTAGNTIYFGEGSWLTVV.

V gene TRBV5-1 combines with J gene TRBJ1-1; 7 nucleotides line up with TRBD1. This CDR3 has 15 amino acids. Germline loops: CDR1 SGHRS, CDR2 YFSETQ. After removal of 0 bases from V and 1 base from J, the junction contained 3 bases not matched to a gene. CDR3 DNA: TGCGCCAGCAGCTTGGTTCAGGGGGAGAACACTGAAGCTTTCTTT. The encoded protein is CASSLVQGENTEAFF.

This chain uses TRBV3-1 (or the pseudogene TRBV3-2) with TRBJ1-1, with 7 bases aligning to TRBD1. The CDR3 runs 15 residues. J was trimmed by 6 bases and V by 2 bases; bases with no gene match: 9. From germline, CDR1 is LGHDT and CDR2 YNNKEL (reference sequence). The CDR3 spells CASSQRDRGNAEAFF. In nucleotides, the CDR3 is TGTGCCAGCAGCCAACGGGACAGAGGTAATGCTGAAGCTTTCTTT.

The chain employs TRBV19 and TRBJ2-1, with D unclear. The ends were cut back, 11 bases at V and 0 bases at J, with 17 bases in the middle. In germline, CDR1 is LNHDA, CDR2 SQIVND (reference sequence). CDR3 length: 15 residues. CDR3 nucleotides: TGTGCCTCGAGACGAGAGGTCTTCTCCTACAATGAGCAGTTCTTC. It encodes CASRREVFSYNEQFF.

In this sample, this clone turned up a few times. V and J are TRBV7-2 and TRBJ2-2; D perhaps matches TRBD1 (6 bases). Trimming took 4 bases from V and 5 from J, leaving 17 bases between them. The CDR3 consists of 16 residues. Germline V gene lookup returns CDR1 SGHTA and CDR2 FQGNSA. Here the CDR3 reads CASSSSGAGGTGELFF. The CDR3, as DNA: TGTGCCAGCAGCTCGTCAGGGGCCGGAGGAACCGGGGAGCTGTTTTTT. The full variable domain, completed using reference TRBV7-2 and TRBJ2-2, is GAGVSQSPSNKVTEKGKDVELRCDPISGHTALYWYRQSLGQGLEFLIYFQGNSAPDKSGLPSDRFSAERTGGSVSTLTIQRTQQEDSAVYLCASSSSGAGGTGELFFGEGSRLTVL.

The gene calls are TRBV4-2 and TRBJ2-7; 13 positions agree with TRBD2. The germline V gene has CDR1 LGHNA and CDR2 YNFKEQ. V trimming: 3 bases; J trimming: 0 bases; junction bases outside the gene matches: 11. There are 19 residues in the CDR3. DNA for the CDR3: TGTGCCAGCAGCCATACCGGGACTAGCGGGATCTACGCCTCCTACGAGCAGTACTTC. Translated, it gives CASSHTGTSGIYASYEQYF.

The DNA for the CDR3 is TGTGCCAGCAGCTTTACTGCGGGCCCGTACACTGAAGCTTTCTTT. This gives the protein CASSFTAGPYTEAFF. V and J are TRBV5-6 and TRBJ1-1; unclear D gene. Per the germline V gene, CDR1 is SGHDT and CDR2 is YYEEEE. Trimming shortened V by 2 bases and J by 3 bases, and 14 bases separated the two germline ends. This CDR3 has 15 amino acids.

This CDR3 reads CASFPPGVNTGELFF. In DNA, the CDR3 is TGTGCCAGCTTCCCTCCCGGGGTAAACACCGGGGAGCTGTTTTTT. The V gene is TRBV7-2, the J gene TRBJ2-2, with a possible D match to TRBD2 (5 bases). Germline V gene data show CDR1 as SGHTA and CDR2 as FQGNSA. Trimming shortened V by 8 bases and J by 2 bases, and 15 bases separated the two germline ends. The CDR3 runs 15 residues. The entire variable domain, with the rest obtained from reference TRBV7-2 and TRBJ2-2, is as follows: GAGVSQSPSNKVTEKGKDVELRCDPISGHTALYWYRQSLGQGLEFLIYFQGNSAPDKSGLPSDRFSAERTGGSVSTLTIQRTQQEDSAVYLCASFPPGVNTGELFFGEGSRLTVL.

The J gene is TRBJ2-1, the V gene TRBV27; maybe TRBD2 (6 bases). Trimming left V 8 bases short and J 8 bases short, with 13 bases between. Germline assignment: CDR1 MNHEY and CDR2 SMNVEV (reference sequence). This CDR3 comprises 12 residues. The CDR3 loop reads CASLGGLDEQFF. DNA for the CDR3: TGTGCCAGCCTTGGAGGGTTGGATGAGCAGTTCTTC.

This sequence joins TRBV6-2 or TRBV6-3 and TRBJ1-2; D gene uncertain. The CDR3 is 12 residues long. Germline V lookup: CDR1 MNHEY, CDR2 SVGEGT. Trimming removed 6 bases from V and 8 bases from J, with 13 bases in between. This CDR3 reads CASSNNPGGYTF. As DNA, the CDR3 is TGTGCCAGCAGCAACAATCCAGGCGGCTACACCTTC.